Below are 13 T cell receptor beta chains sequenced from a single sample in a study of CD8 T cells in Susac syndrome. With random hexamers, reverse transcription was performed on roughly 0.5 to 1 ug of RNA. TCRdb passed the immunoSEQ multiplex PCR reads through MiXCR, listing each CDR3 protein once. The sample carries 330,000 or so distinct CDR3 sequences, around 91% recorded once. The sequencing input was CD8+ T cells from PBMCs. These receptors all come from a human donor with multiple sclerosis.

The rearrangement joins TRBV6-1 to TRBJ2-7; 11 bases match TRBD2. CDR1 is MNHNS and CDR2 is SASEGT in the germline V gene. V trimming: 2 bases; J trimming: 6 bases; junction bases outside the gene matches: 9. There are 16 residues in the CDR3. The CDR3, as DNA: TGTGCCAGCAGTGAAACTAGCGGGAGTGGTAATGCCGAGCAGTACTTC. It yields the protein CASSETSGSGNAEQYF.

The chain combines TRBV30 with TRBJ2-3; a weak D match, TRBD2 (6 bases). This CDR3 has 14 residues. Trimming pared 3 bases from V and 4 bases from J, leaving 14 bases between. Germline CDR1 reads GTSNPN; CDR2 reads SVGIG (reference sequence). The CDR3 here is CAWSPGLRADTQYF. CDR3 nucleotides: TGTGCCTGGAGCCCCGGACTACGCGCAGATACGCAGTATTTT.

CDR3 region: CASSQSSSGQGAHEQYF. The DNA for the CDR3 is TGCGCCAGCAGCCAAAGCTCCTCCGGACAGGGGGCTCACGAGCAGTACTTC. The chain employs TRBV4-1 and TRBJ2-7; 11 nucleotides align to TRBD1. The germline CDR1 and CDR2 sequences are MGHRA and YSYEKL. V was clipped by 2 bases and J by 5 bases; unmatched bases: 11. The CDR3 consists of 17 residues.

The V call is TRBV5-1, the J call TRBJ2-3, with 7 nucleotides matching TRBD1. This CDR3 spans 18 amino acids. Germline V gene data show CDR1 as SGHRS and CDR2 as YFSETQ. V shed 7 bases, J shed 0 bases, and the junction held 17 bases outside the gene matches. The CDR3 DNA sequence: TGCGCCAGCCCCTGGGCAGGGGGTAATTGCCGTAGCACAGATACGCAGTATTTT. Translation gives CASPWAGGNCRSTDTQYF.

The genes are TRBV5-1 and TRBJ2-6; 9 nucleotides agree with TRBD2. The CDR3 has 18 residues. The V and J ends lost 2 bases and 2 bases, in that order; junction bases with no gene match: 8. Germline-derived CDR1 and CDR2 are SGHRS and YFSETQ. CDR3 DNA: TGCGCCAGCAGCTTCCCCCGCGCTAGCGGGGCTGGGGCCAACGTCCTGACTTTC. It specifies CASSFPRASGAGANVLTF.

The chain uses TRBV19 and TRBJ1-2; 8 bases are a match to TRBD1. CDR3 length: 14 amino acids. V lost 4 bases to trimming and J lost 1 base; unmatched junction nucleotides: 2. CDR1 is LNHDA and CDR2 is SQIVND in the germline V gene (reference sequence). CDR3 sequence reads: CASSRTGINYGYTF. The CDR3 DNA reads TGTGCCAGTAGTAGGACAGGGATTAACTATGGCTACACCTTC.

This chain links TRBV19 with TRBJ2-5; 9 bases are a match to TRBD2. V gave up 3 bases and J gave up 2 bases; unmatched junction bases: 7. This CDR3 is built from 16 residues. Germline assignment: CDR1 LNHDA and CDR2 SQIVND (reference sequence). The CDR3 spells CASSIGAGGTQETQYF. Here the CDR3 DNA reads TGTGCCAGTAGTATCGGAGCGGGAGGAACTCAAGAGACCCAGTACTTC.

The genes are TRBV4-1 and TRBJ2-7; tentative D call: TRBD2 (5 bases). Trimming took off 4 bases at V and 0 bases at J, with 13 bases between the two ends. This CDR3 spans 15 amino acids. CDR1 is MGHRA and CDR2 is YSYEKL in the germline V gene. The CDR3 here is CASSPTTGSSYEQYF. The CDR3 nucleotides read TGCGCCAGCAGCCCGACAACGGGGAGCTCCTACGAGCAGTACTTC.

CDR3 sequence reads: CASNLAGGPDTQYF. DNA for the CDR3: TGTGCCAGCAACCTAGCGGGGGGGCCGGATACGCAGTATTTT. The V call is TRBV9, the J call TRBJ2-3; 12 bases fit TRBD2. The CDR3 consists of 14 residues. Germline CDR1 reads SGDLS; CDR2 reads YYNGEE. V lost 6 bases to trimming and J lost 6 bases; unmatched junction nucleotides: 5.

V gene TRBV23-1 combines with J gene TRBJ1-5; TRBD1 matches at 8 bases. TRBV23-1 is placed among ORFs of uncertain function. This CDR3 contains 20 residues. The V gene end was trimmed by 0 bases and the J gene end by 4 bases; junction bases not matched to a gene: 17. The CDR3 region has the DNA TGCGCCAGCAGTCAATCGCGGCAGGGGGCCTTCTACCGTTTAAATCAGCCCCAGCATTTT. Amino acid sequence: CASSQSRQGAFYRLNQPQHF.

V and J are TRBV20-1 and TRBJ2-3; TRBD1 matches at 8 bases. CDR3 length: 14 amino acids. Germline CDR1 and CDR2: DFQATT and SNEGSKA (reference sequence). DNA for the CDR3: TGCAACCCAGCTCACAGGGGGTCCACAGATACGCAGTATTTT. It translates to CNPAHRGSTDTQYF.

This sequence joins TRBV20-1 and TRBJ1-5; D call uncertain. Germline V gene lookup returns CDR1 DFQATT and CDR2 SNEGSKA (reference sequence). V was pared by 0 bases and J by 4 bases, with 7 bases between. The CDR3 contains 13 residues. The chain's CDR3 is CSARDPGNQPQHF. As DNA, the CDR3 is TGCAGTGCTAGAGATCCCGGGAATCAGCCCCAGCATTTT.

J is TRBJ2-1 and V is TRBV9, with 10 bases that match TRBD2. The germline V gene has CDR1 SGDLS and CDR2 YYNGEE. V lost 3 bases to trimming and J lost 7 bases; unmatched junction nucleotides: 10. There are 16 residues in the CDR3. The chain's CDR3 is CASSAAGTSVYNEQFF. The CDR3 coding sequence is TGTGCCAGCAGCGCCGCCGGGACTAGCGTTTATAATGAGCAGTTCTTC.